The 7 T cell receptor beta chains reported below all come from one sample, sequenced in a study of circulating tumor DNA in untreated peripheral T-cell lymphoma. Data came from immunoSEQ multiplex PCR; TCRdb stores just in-frame clones and leaves some out. The sample has about 10,000 clones; roughly 85% are singletons. Specimen: tumor tissue. The receptor set was obtained from a human donor with peripheral T-cell lymphoma.

The chain carries TRBV30 and TRBJ1-4; TRBD1 aligns across 9 bases. Germline assignment: CDR1 GTSNPN and CDR2 SVGIG (reference sequence). The CDR3 is made up of 16 amino acids. Trimming removed 2 bases from V and 4 bases from J; junction bases left unmatched: 8. This CDR3 reads CAWSPGQGLNNEKLFF. DNA of the CDR3: TGTGCCTGGAGTCCGGGACAGGGTCTAAATAATGAAAAACTGTTTTTT.

The chain carries TRBV6-8 and TRBJ2-2; possible D gene TRBD1, 6 bases. In germline, CDR1 is MNHGY, CDR2 SAAAGT. This CDR3 has 15 residues. Trimming left V 2 bases short and J 2 bases short, with 9 bases between. The CDR3 protein is CASSYLTGNTGELFF. As DNA, the CDR3 is TGTGCCAGCAGTTACCTGACAGGAAACACCGGGGAGCTGTTTTTT.

This clone appeared once. The chain is built from TRBV11-3 and TRBJ2-1; 10 bases fit TRBD1. V lost 4 bases and J lost 4; bases outside the gene matches: 4. The CDR3 has 15 residues. Germline assignment: CDR1 SGHNT and CDR2 YENEEA. Written as DNA, the CDR3 is TGTGCCAGCAGCTCAGGGACAGGGGTTTACAATGAGCAGTTCTTC. Translated, it gives CASSSGTGVYNEQFF.

V and J are TRBV7-2 and TRBJ1-1, with no clear D. Germline CDR1 reads SGHTA; CDR2 reads FQGNSA. This CDR3 is built from 14 residues. Trimming took 2 bases from V and 2 from J, leaving 9 bases between them. CDR3 in amino acids: CASSLSNGNTEAFF. In nucleotides, the CDR3 is TGTGCCAGCAGCTTAAGCAACGGAAACACTGAAGCTTTCTTT.

V is TRBV19 and J is TRBJ2-1; 8 bases align to TRBD1. The CDR3 is 14 residues long. Germline values: CDR1 LNHDA, CDR2 SQIVND (reference sequence). V trimming: 7 bases; J trimming: 8 bases; junction bases outside the gene matches: 10. CDR3 DNA: TGTGCCAGTATAAGGACAGGGTCCCGCGATGAGCAGTTCTTC. As protein: CASIRTGSRDEQFF.

The chain is built from TRBV6-8 and TRBJ2-3, with 7 bases lining up with TRBD1. This CDR3 comprises 16 residues. CDR1 MNHGY and CDR2 SAAAGT come from the germline V gene. The junction had 12 bases not matched to a gene; V was cut back by 7 bases and J by 2 bases. The CDR3 DNA reads as TGTGCCAGCATAGACAGGGTACAAGCTTTCACAGATACGCAGTATTTT. It specifies CASIDRVQAFTDTQYF.

DNA of the CDR3: TGTGCCTGGAGACATTACCCGGGACAGGGGGTGTACGAGCAGTACTTC. Protein: CAWRHYPGQGVYEQYF. V gene TRBV30 combines with J gene TRBJ2-7, with 11 bases lining up with TRBD1. After removal of 3 bases from V and 4 bases from J, the junction contained 11 bases not matched to a gene. This CDR3 spans 16 amino acids. The germline CDR1 and CDR2 sequences are GTSNPN and SVGIG (reference sequence).